This T cell receptor (beta chain) was recorded in a study of blood T cell repertoires in COVID-19. As for the study in general: The samples span acute and convalescent COVID-19 from the United States, Italy and Spain.

This clone showed up just a few times. In the original workflow: The assay estimated nucleated cells by amplifying reference gene primers. The repertoire was sequenced with immunoSEQ multiplex PCR; TCRdb's copy has only in-frame clones and lacks some. For V, J and clone size, that table is used; D and trimming come from the DNA. Among around 120,000 clones listed, around four fifths were seen once. The TCR sequence derives from a human donor in a cohort sampled during active COVID-19. The sequencing sample was made of peripheral blood.

DNA for the CDR3: TGTGCCAGCAGCCGAAGAGCATTACAGGGATACGAGCAGTACTTC. It translates to CASSRRALQGYEQYF. The gene calls are TRBV7-8 and TRBJ2-7; D possibly corresponds to TRBD1 (6 bases). The CDR3 is 15 amino acids. Germline CDR1 is SGHVS and CDR2 is FQNEAQ. V was shortened by 5 bases and J by 4 bases, with 18 bases between the two germline ends.